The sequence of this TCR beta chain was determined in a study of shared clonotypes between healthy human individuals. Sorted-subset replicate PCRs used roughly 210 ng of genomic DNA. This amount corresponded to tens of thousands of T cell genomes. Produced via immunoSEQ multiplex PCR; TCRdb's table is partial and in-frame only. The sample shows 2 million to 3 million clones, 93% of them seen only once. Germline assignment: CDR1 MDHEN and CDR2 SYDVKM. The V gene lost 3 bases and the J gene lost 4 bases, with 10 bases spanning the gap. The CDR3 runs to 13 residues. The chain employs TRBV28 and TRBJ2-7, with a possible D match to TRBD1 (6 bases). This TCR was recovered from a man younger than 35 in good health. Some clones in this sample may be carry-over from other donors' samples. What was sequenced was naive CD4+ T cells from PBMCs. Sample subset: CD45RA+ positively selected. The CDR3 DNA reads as TGTGCCAGCAGTTTGGGCGGACAGTACGAGCAGTACTTC. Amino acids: CASSLGGQYEQYF.